Reported below is one T cell receptor (beta chain). The target of this receptor is not known. No base-level quality is on record; no much larger clone is a single base apart. This sample stems from a study of blood T cell repertoires in COVID-19 (dated by TCRdb to about 2020). Study-wide context: Samples covering the acute and convalescent phases of COVID-19 were provided by collaborators in the United States, Italy and Spain. The material from the prospective study consisted of cDNA or gDNA derived from T cells, B-cell-depleted T cells, or PBMCs. Subjects who had been exposed to COVID-19, were actively infected with it, or had recovered from it provided the deeply sampled blood TCRbeta repertoires that made up the dataset. The repertoires were made available in a free public database intended to serve as a resource for research on the immune response to SARS-CoV-2. The samples were drawn from two sources: the first 160 participants of the ongoing ImmuneRACE study, and 950 to 1,500 subjects contributed by 6 global collaborators. Nearly every sample came with metadata listing a de-identified subject ID, COVID-19 status, age in years and sex. Where available, HLA class I and class II types were taken from metadata supplied by the sample provider and were not determined by assay-based typing.

The CDR3 spans 13 residues, from the cysteine through the phenylalanine. Of all the DNA, just the CDR3 is kept, 39 bases in frame from base 1. The CDR1 and CDR2 encoded by the germline V gene are MNHEY and SVGAGI. V is cut by 0 bases and J by 7 bases, and the space between the germline ends is 9 bases. What the work shows at the level of the full study, not this receptor alone: The quantity of clinical and demographic metadata differed by source and by participant and was supplied without curation.

The immunoSEQ Assay, a bias-controlled multiplex PCR, was used to amplify TCRbeta CDR3 regions from genomic DNA. Turning to the authors' computational methods: The number of nucleated cells in each sample was estimated from the amplification of reference gene primers within the assay. To quantify the absolute abundance of each unique TCRbeta CDR3 rearrangement, sequence reads were collapsed and filtered. Productive Simpson clonality was computed per sample as the square root of Simpson's diversity index over productive rearrangements. TCRdb obtained this table from immuneACCESS and retained in-frame rearrangements with V and J assigned. These tables miss some clones; where compared with another copy, unresolved V genes account for less than half of the shortfall, and the remainder is unexplained. Clone size and the V and J calls come from that table; the DNA yielded D and trimming. For this sample there are just over 300,000 clones; approximately 86% appear just once. About 2% of the sample is in the top ten clones.

The collaborating institutions used their own protocols to collect whole blood in K2EDTA tubes. For TCRbeta analysis, collaborators shipped samples in one of three forms: frozen whole blood, isolated PBMCs, or DNA extracted from either of those sample types. The sequence was obtained from a man aged 18 to 30 with active or convalescent COVID-19. The sequencing input was peripheral blood. The V and J genes are TRBV6-5 and TRBJ1-1; the D gene cannot be resolved reliably. Read as DNA, the sequence is TGTGCCAGCAGTTACTCTCTTGGACTTGAAGCTTTCTTT. Its protein product is CASSYSLGLEAFF.